This T cell receptor (beta chain) originates from a study of blood T cell repertoires in COVID-19. Whole-study context: From the United States, Italy and Spain came samples of acute and convalescent COVID-19.

The CDR3 is 15 residues long. V lost 1 base and J 7 bases, leaving 11 bases between the germline ends. Germline CDR1 reads MNHNS; CDR2 reads SASEGT. Repertoires were generated with immunoSEQ multiplex PCR, while TCRdb's copy carries only in-frame clones and drops some. Of more than 70,000 clones in the sample, 90% were seen once. The chain joins TRBV6-1 to TRBJ1-6, with D unresolved. The sequence was obtained from a woman aged 18-29 years with acute or convalescent COVID-19. Specimen: peripheral blood. CDR3 sequence reads: CASSEGGLSNSPLHF. In DNA form, the CDR3 reads TGTGCCAGCAGTGAAGGCGGACTGTCGAATTCACCCCTCCACTTT.